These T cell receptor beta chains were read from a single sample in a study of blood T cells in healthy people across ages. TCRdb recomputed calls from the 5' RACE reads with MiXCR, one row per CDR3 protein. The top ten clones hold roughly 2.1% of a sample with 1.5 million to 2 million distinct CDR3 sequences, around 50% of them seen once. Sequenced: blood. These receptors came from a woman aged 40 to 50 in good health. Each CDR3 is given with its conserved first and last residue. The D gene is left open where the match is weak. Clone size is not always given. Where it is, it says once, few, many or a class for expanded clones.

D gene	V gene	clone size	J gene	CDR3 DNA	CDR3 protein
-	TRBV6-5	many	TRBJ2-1	TGTGCCAGCAGTTCCACACTTAATGAGCAGTTCTTC	CASSSTLNEQFF
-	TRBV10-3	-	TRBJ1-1	TGTGCCATCGGGGCAGGGTGGCCTGAAGCTTTCTTT	CAIGAGWPEAFF
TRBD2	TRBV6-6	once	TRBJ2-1	TGTGCCAGCAGTTCAACAGGGACTAGCGGACACAATGAGCAGTTCTTC	CASSSTGTSGHNEQFF
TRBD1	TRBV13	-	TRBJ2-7	TGTGCCAGCAGCTTATACGGGACAGGGGATGGCGAGCAGTACTTC	CASSLYGTGDGEQYF
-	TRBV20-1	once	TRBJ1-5	TGCAGTGCTAGGTCCCCCTCGACTAATCAGCCCCAGCATTTT	CSARSPSTNQPQHF
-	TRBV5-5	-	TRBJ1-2	TGTGCCAGCCGTGAGGGGGGCGGCTACACCTTC	CASREGGGYTF
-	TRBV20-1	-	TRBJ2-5	TGCAGTGCTGACCAGGGTGGTCAGGGCCAAGAGACCCAGTACTTC	CSADQGGQGQETQYF
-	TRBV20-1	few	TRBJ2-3	TGCAGCCCCGATTCGCTGGGGCAATTTGGTACGCAGTATTTT	CSPDSLGQFGTQYF
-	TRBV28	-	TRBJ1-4	TGTGCCAGCAGTTTAGTTTTTGAAAAACTGTTTTTT	CASSLVFEKLFF
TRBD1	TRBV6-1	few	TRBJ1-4	TGTGCCAGCAACGTCGCAGGGGGTGCTAATGAAAAACTGTTTTTT	CASNVAGGANEKLFF
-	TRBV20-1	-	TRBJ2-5	TGCAGTGCTAGAGATTGGGGTCAAGAGACCCAGTACTTC	CSARDWGQETQYF
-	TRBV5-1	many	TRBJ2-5	TGCGCCAGCAGCTGGGCCGGGGAGACCCAGTACTTC	CASSWAGETQYF
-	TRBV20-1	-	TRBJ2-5	TGCAGTGCTAGCAGGCAGGGGAGGGTAGAGACCCAGTACTTC	CSASRQGRVETQYF
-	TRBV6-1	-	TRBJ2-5	TGTGCCAGCAATGCTCTCTCCCTGCAAGAGACCCAGTACTTC	CASNALSLQETQYF
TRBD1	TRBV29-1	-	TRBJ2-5	TGCAGCGTTGAGATTCAGGGGGCGCGGTCGGGGGAGACCCAGTACTTC	CSVEIQGARSGETQYF
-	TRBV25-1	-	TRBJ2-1	TGTGCCAGCAGTGAACCCCTCGGTGAGCAGTTCTTC	CASSEPLGEQFF
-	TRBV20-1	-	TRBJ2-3	TGCAGTGCTGGAGGATCCGGGACCCTCACAGATACTCAGTATTTT	CSAGGSGTLTDTQYF
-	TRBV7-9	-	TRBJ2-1	TGTGCCAGCAGTCCGCAGGGGGGGCATGTGAATGAGCAGTTCTTC	CASSPQGGHVNEQFF
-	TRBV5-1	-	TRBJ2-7	TGCGCCAGCAGCATCGACAACTACGTGCAGTACTTC	CASSIDNYVQYF
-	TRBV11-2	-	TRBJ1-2	TGTGCCAGCAAACCCAAGCTGCCCCAGTTCAGCGGGGGCTACACCTTC	CASKPKLPQFSGGYTF
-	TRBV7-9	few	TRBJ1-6	TGTGCCAGCAGCGTTGACGGGGGTTCACCCCTCCACTTT	CASSVDGGSPLHF
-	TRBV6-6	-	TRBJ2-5	TGTGCCAGCAGTTTCGGGACTTCTGAAGAGACCCAGTACTTC	CASSFGTSEETQYF
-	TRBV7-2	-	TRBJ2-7	TGTGCCAGCAGCTTAGCGTCCCTAAGCTTCGGCGAGCAGTACTTC	CASSLASLSFGEQYF
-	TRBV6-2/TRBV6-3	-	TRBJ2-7	TGTGCCAGCAGTTGGTCGGGGTTCAACGAGCAGTACTTC	CASSWSGFNEQYF
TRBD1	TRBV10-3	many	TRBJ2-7	TGTGCCATCAGTGAGTCGAACAGGGGGCAATACGAGCAGTACTTC	CAISESNRGQYEQYF
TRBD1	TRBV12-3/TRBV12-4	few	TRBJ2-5	TGTGCCAGCAGTTCACCGGGACAGGGGATATGGGAGCAGTACTTC	CASSSPGQGIWEQYF
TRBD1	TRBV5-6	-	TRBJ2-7	TGTGCCAGCAGTACGACCGGGACAGGATACTACGAGCAGTACTTC	CASSTTGTGYYEQYF